This T cell receptor beta chain stems from a study of cytomegalovirus exposure and HLA in healthy donors. In the study overall: An earlier analysis identified 117 million unique TCR beta sequences in approximately 170 million T cells. Of the donors genotyped, about 390 in all, about 81% fell in the Caucasian-associated ancestry cluster.

General observations from the study: As was reported, the HLA-A and HLA-B alleles of most subjects were accurately predicted from TCR beta sequences.

As for this clone: Antigen: not known.

Researchers ran the PCR with 60 Vbeta and 13 Jbeta primers. The method was immunoSEQ multiplex PCR; TCRdb's version includes in-frame clones alone and lacks a portion of them. The sample carries nearly 110,000 clones, around 75% recorded once. CDR1 SGHRS and CDR2 YFSETQ come from the germline V gene. With 4 bases removed from V and 1 base from J, the gap between germline ends came to 18 bases. This CDR3 comprises 17 residues. Sequenced material: PBMCs. The sequence came from a female donor in good health and CMV-seronegative. The genes are TRBV5-1 and TRBJ2-1, with TRBD2 as a possible D gene (6 bases). This chain's CDR3 is CASSRELAVPSYNEQFF. CDR3 sequence (DNA): TGCGCCAGCAGCAGGGAACTAGCTGTACCGTCCTACAATGAGCAGTTCTTC.